This passage covers 22 T cell receptor beta chains from one sample sequenced in a study of control samples from healthy donors and cancer patients. This table comes from immunoSEQ multiplex PCR, and its TCRdb copy is limited to in-frame clones, with some not included. The table has about 230,000 clones, roughly four fifths seen once. What was sequenced was PBMCs. The source is a woman in her fifties or sixties with lung cancer.

This chain joins TRBV11-3 and TRBJ1-5; D is perhaps TRBD1 (5 bases). V lost 5 bases and J lost 9, with 23 bases in between. The CDR3 length is 16 residues. The V gene's germline CDR1 is SGHNT and CDR2 YENEEA. The CDR3 reads CASSPPAMGRRRPQHF. The CDR3 region has the DNA TGTGCCAGCAGCCCCCCGGCCATGGGGCGCAGACGGCCCCAGCATTTT.

This chain joins TRBV3-1 (or the pseudogene TRBV3-2) and TRBJ2-4; D gene uncertain. CDR3 size: 16 residues. CDR1 is LGHDT and CDR2 is YNNKEL in the germline V gene (reference sequence). Trimming took 1 base from V and 0 from J, leaving 10 bases between them. The CDR3 is CASSQGLTGAKNIQYF. CDR3 coding DNA: TGTGCCAGCAGCCAAGGACTGACGGGAGCCAAAAACATTCAGTACTTC.

This rearrangement joins TRBV7-3 to TRBJ2-5; possibly TRBD1 for D (5 bases). The germline V gene has CDR1 SGHTA and CDR2 FQGTGA. This CDR3 has 13 residues. V was pared by 5 bases and J by 2 bases, with 9 bases between. The CDR3 DNA reads TGTGCCAGCAGCAACAGGCCACAAGAGACCCAGTACTTC. Its translation is CASSNRPQETQYF.

The chain is built from TRBV3-1 (or the pseudogene TRBV3-2) and TRBJ1-5; D unresolved. Germline V gives CDR1 LGHDT, CDR2 YNNKEL (reference sequence). The CDR3 loop spans 17 amino acids. V was shortened by 6 bases and J by 0 bases, with 18 bases between the two germline ends. The CDR3 spells CASSPSGAANSNQPQHF. CDR3 nucleotides: TGTGCCAGCAGTCCTTCGGGAGCAGCGAATAGCAATCAGCCCCAGCATTTT.

The chain couples TRBV20-1 to TRBJ2-7, with no clear D. Trimming took off 6 bases at V and 6 bases at J, with 12 bases between the two ends. The V gene's germline CDR1 is DFQATT and CDR2 SNEGSKA (reference sequence). The CDR3 is made up of 11 amino acids. This CDR3 reads CSATLVSEQYF. Written as DNA, the CDR3 is TGCAGTGCCACCCTCGTGAGCGAGCAGTACTTC.

The chain has TRBV7-2 and TRBJ2-7; D is unresolved. Germline V gene sequence: CDR1 SGHTA, CDR2 FQGNSA. V lost 4 bases and J 3 bases, leaving 7 bases between the germline ends. CDR3 length: 12 amino acids. CDR3 bases: TGTGCCAGCAGCTCCAGCCGCTACGAGCAGTACTTC. Protein product: CASSSSRYEQYF.

The rearrangement uses TRBV19 and TRBJ1-6, with 8 nucleotides matching TRBD1. Germline CDR1 LNHDA, CDR2 SQIVND (reference sequence). There are 14 residues in the CDR3. V was pared by 3 bases and J by 8 bases, with 3 bases of the junction left unmatched. The CDR3 nucleotides are TGTGCCAGTAGTATGGACAGGGCAGATTCACCCCTCCACTTT. Translating it yields CASSMDRADSPLHF.

The chain employs TRBV7-2 and TRBJ1-6; maybe TRBD1 (5 bases). Germline V gene sequence: CDR1 SGHTA, CDR2 FQGNSA. The CDR3 spans 13 residues. Trimming removed 1 base from V and 9 bases from J, with 7 bases in between. Here the CDR3 DNA reads TGTGCCAGCAGCTTAGGGGGGAGTTCACCCCTCCACTTT. Its translation: CASSLGGSSPLHF. Using reference TRBV7-2 and TRBJ1-6 for the parts outside the CDR3, the full variable domain is GAGVSQSPSNKVTEKGKDVELRCDPISGHTALYWYRQSLGQGLEFLIYFQGNSAPDKSGLPSDRFSAERTGGSVSTLTIQRTQQEDSAVYLCASSLGGSSPLHFGNGTRLTVT.

The V and J genes are TRBV7-9 and TRBJ1-2; D might be TRBD1 (6 bases). Germline V gene data show CDR1 as SEHNR and CDR2 as FQNEAQ (reference sequence). CDR3 length equals 16 residues. V was shortened by 2 bases and J by 7 bases, with 20 bases between the two germline ends. The DNA for the CDR3 is TGTGCCAGCAGCTTAAATCACGGGGGCGCAACGGGTGGCTACACCTTC. It codes for CASSLNHGGATGGYTF.

This clone appeared a few times. The chain links TRBV2 to TRBJ1-6; the match to TRBD1 covers 10 bases. This CDR3 spans 15 amino acids. J gave up 7 bases and V 6 bases, and 6 bases lay outside the gene matches. The germline gives CDR1 SNHLY, CDR2 FYNNEI. CDR3 nucleotide sequence: TGTGCCAGCAGGCCCGGGACAGGGGAAAATTCACCCCTCCACTTT. This codes for CASRPGTGENSPLHF.

This rearrangement joins TRBV14 to TRBJ1-3; unclear D gene. Looked up from germline, CDR1 is SGHDN and CDR2 is FVKESK. V was pared by 0 bases and J by 3 bases, with 3 bases between. The CDR3 is made up of 13 amino acids. The DNA for the CDR3 is TGTGCCAGCAGCCAAGACCGTGGAAACACCATATATTTT. Protein product: CASSQDRGNTIYF.

The J gene is TRBJ2-7, the V gene TRBV5-1; 7 nucleotides match TRBD2. With V trimmed by 3 bases and J by 0 bases, 12 bases remained unmatched. Germline loops: CDR1 SGHRS, CDR2 YFSETQ. The CDR3 runs to 17 residues. This chain's CDR3 is CASSSSARDYHSYEQYF. The CDR3 DNA sequence: TGCGCCAGCAGCTCCTCCGCCCGGGACTACCACTCCTACGAGCAGTACTTC.

This clone occurred a few times. This chain links TRBV11-1 with TRBJ2-5; possibly TRBD2 for D (5 bases). The germline V gene has CDR1 SGHAT and CDR2 FQDESV (reference sequence). V was pared by 4 bases and J by 5 bases, with 14 bases between. The CDR3 is made up of 14 amino acids. The CDR3 region has the DNA TGTGCCAGCAGCTCCACTTCGGGATCCGAGACCCAGTACTTC. Protein product: CASSSTSGSETQYF.

Here the CDR3 DNA reads TGTGCCAGCAGGGTTTTGAAATCCTACGAGCAGTACTTC. Protein sequence: CASRVLKSYEQYF. The rearrangement uses TRBV2 and TRBJ2-7; D is unresolved. Per germline, CDR1 SNHLY and CDR2 FYNNEI. The CDR3 is 13 residues long. V lost 6 bases, J lost 1 base, and 10 bases lay in between.

The chain employs TRBV6-4 and TRBJ2-1; 11 bases are a match to TRBD2. V was pared by 4 bases and J by 4 bases, with 0 bases of the junction left unmatched. The CDR3 sequence is 14 residues long. CDR1 is MRHNA, CDR2 SNTAGT, per germline. The CDR3 nucleotides are TGTGCCAGCAGTGGACTAGCGGGGTACAATGAGCAGTTCTTC. Translated, it gives CASSGLAGYNEQFF.

The rearrangement links TRBV14 to TRBJ2-7; 10 bases line up with TRBD1. Germline assignment: CDR1 SGHDN and CDR2 FVKESK. Trimming took 0 bases from V and 8 from J; bases not matched to a gene: 13. This CDR3 is built from 17 residues. The CDR3 sequence is CASSQERNYDRGQKQYF. In nucleotides, the CDR3 is TGTGCCAGCAGCCAAGAACGGAACTACGACAGGGGGCAGAAGCAGTACTTC.

This CDR3 is CASSVDGTYEQYF. The CDR3 nucleotides read TGTGCCAGCAGCGTGGACGGCACCTACGAGCAGTACTTC. The chain is built from TRBV5-4 and TRBJ2-7; D uncertain. Germline assignment: CDR1 SGHNT and CDR2 YYREEE (reference sequence). CDR3 length: 13 residues. V gave up 4 bases and J gave up 2 bases, with 10 bases separating them.

The V call is TRBV6-1, the J call TRBJ2-3, with D possibly matching TRBD2 (6 bases). Germline-derived CDR1 and CDR2 are MNHNS and SASEGT. V was pared by 1 base and J by 0 bases, with 17 bases between. The CDR3 is made up of 18 amino acids. The CDR3 DNA follows: TGTGCCAGCAGTGAAGGGGGACTTAGCGTTAGTAGCACAGATACGCAGTATTTT. It yields the protein CASSEGGLSVSSTDTQYF.

The V gene is TRBV19, the J gene TRBJ2-3; the D gene is possibly TRBD2 (6 bases). Trimming took 4 bases from V and 2 from J, leaving 16 bases between them. Germline loops: CDR1 LNHDA, CDR2 SQIVND (reference sequence). The CDR3 has 16 amino acids. The CDR3 region is CASSTLVGTVTDTQYF. CDR3 nucleotides: TGTGCCAGTAGTACCTTGGTAGGGACTGTCACAGATACGCAGTATTTT.

The genes are TRBV2 and TRBJ2-1; 10 bases fit TRBD2. The CDR3 has 15 residues. CDR1 is SNHLY, CDR2 FYNNEI, per germline. Trimming took 4 bases from V and 2 from J; bases not matched to a gene: 2. The CDR3 region has the DNA TGTGCCAGCAGTGGGGGACTAGCGCCCTACAATGAGCAGTTCTTC. It is translated as CASSGGLAPYNEQFF.

This clone was seen a few times. The J gene is TRBJ2-7, the V gene TRBV5-1; D gene unclear. Germline CDR1 reads SGHRS; CDR2 reads YFSETQ. Trimming stripped 5 bases from V and 1 base from J, with 13 bases between. The CDR3 has 14 residues. The CDR3 DNA reads as TGCGCCAGCAGGGCAGAGATGTTATCCTACGAGCAGTACTTC. Encoded protein: CASRAEMLSYEQYF.

The V call is TRBV27, the J call TRBJ1-6; 7 nucleotides agree with TRBD1. V lost 6 bases to trimming and J lost 11 bases; unmatched junction nucleotides: 19. Germline CDR1 is MNHEY and CDR2 is SMNVEV (reference sequence). The CDR3 sequence is 17 residues long. The CDR3 sequence is CASSARQGGPDSPPLHF. In nucleotides, the CDR3 is TGTGCCAGCAGCGCTAGACAGGGCGGTCCTGATAGTCCACCCCTCCACTTT.